The clone carrying this TCR beta chain occurred a few times. The source of the sample is a study of T-cell memory formation after mild COVID-19. Each CDR3 protein is one row after TCRdb ran MiXCR on the 5' RACE reads. The sample records about 540,000 distinct CDR3 sequences, approximately 20% being singletons. Sequenced sample: PBMCs or a T cell subset sorted from them (not recorded which). The sequence was collected from an adult woman who had mild COVID-19 (a few samples of this study predate the infection). Cell type and time point are not known.

CDR3 sequence (DNA): TGTGCCACCAGTGAACGGGACAAAGCTAACTATGGCTACACCTTC. Amino acid sequence: CATSERDKANYGYTF. The genes are TRBV24-1 and TRBJ1-2; D might be TRBD1 (6 bases). V was trimmed by 4 bases and J by 0 bases, leaving 11 bases between them. Germline V gives CDR1 KGHDR, CDR2 SFDVKD. The CDR3 spans 15 residues.